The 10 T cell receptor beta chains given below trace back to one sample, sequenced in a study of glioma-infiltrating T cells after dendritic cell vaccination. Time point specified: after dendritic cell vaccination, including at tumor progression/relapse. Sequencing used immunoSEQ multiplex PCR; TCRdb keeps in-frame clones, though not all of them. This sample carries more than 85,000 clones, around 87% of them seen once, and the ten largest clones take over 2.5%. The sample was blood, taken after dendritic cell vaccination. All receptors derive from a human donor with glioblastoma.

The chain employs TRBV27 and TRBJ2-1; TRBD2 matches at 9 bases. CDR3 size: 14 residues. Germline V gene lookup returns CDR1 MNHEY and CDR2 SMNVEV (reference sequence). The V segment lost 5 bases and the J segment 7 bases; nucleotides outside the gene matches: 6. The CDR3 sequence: CASSPAGGSNEQFF. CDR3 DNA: TGTGCCAGCAGTCCAGCGGGGGGTTCAAATGAGCAGTTCTTC.

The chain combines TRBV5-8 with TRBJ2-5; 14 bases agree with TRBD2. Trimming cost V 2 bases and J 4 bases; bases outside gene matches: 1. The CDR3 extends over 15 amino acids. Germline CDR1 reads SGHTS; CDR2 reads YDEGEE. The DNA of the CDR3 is TGTGCCAGCAGCTTAGGACTAGCGGGAGGAGAGACCCAGTACTTC. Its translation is CASSLGLAGGETQYF.

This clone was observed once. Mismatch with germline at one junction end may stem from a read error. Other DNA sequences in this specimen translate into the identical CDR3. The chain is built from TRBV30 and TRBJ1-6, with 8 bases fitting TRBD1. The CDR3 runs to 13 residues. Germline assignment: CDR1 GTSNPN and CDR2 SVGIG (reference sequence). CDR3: CAWAGQGNSPLHF. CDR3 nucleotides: TGTGCCTGGGCCGGACAGGGAAATTCCCCCCTCCACTTT. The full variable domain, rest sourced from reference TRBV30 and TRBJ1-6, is SQTIHQWPATLVQPVGSPLSLECTVEGTSNPNLYWYRQAAGRGLQLLFYSVGIGQISSEVPQNLSASRPQDRQFILSSKKLLLSDSGFYLCAWAGQGNSPLHFGNGTRLTVT.

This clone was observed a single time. The CDR3 nucleotides read TGTGCCAGCAGTGGAGCGGGAGGCTCCTACAATGAGCAGTTCTTC. Translation: CASSGAGGSYNEQFF. This chain uses TRBV25-1 with TRBJ2-1; TRBD2 agrees at 9 bases. V lost 4 bases, J lost 0 bases, and 1 base stayed unmatched. Per germline, CDR1 MGHDK and CDR2 SYGVNS. The CDR3 loop spans 15 amino acids.

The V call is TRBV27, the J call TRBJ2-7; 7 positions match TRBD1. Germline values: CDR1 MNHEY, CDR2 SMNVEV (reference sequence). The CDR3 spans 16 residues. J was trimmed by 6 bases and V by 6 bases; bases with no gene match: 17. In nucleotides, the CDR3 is TGTGCCAGCAGAGAGGAAAGTAGGGGGCGAAGGGCCGAGCAGTACTTC. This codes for CASREESRGRRAEQYF.

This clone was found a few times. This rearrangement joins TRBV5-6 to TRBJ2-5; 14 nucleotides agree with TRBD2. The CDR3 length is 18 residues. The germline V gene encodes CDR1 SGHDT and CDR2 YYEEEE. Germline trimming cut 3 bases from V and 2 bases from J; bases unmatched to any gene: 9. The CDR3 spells CASSYRHGLAGGQETQYF. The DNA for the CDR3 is TGTGCCAGCAGCTATCGCCACGGACTAGCGGGGGGACAAGAGACCCAGTACTTC.

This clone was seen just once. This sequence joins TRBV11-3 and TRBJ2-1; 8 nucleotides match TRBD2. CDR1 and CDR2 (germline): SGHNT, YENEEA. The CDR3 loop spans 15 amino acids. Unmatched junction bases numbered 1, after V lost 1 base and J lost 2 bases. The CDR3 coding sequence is TGTGCCAGCAGCTTAGGCGGGAGGCCCTACAATGAGCAGTTCTTC. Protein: CASSLGGRPYNEQFF.

The CDR3 reads CAWTGTNSYEQYF. In DNA, the CDR3 is TGTGCCTGGACCGGGACTAACTCCTACGAGCAGTACTTC. This chain uses TRBV30 with TRBJ2-7, with TRBD2 matching over 7 bases. The CDR3 covers 13 residues. With V trimmed by 4 bases and J by 0 bases, 3 bases remained unmatched. Per germline, CDR1 GTSNPN and CDR2 SVGIG (reference sequence).

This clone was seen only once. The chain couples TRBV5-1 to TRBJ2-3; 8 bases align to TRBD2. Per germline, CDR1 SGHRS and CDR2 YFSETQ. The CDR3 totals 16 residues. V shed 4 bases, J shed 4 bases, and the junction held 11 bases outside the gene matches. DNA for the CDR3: TGCGCCAGCAGCCCCTGGTCGGGGGGGCGCCCAGATACGCAGTATTTT. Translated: CASSPWSGGRPDTQYF.

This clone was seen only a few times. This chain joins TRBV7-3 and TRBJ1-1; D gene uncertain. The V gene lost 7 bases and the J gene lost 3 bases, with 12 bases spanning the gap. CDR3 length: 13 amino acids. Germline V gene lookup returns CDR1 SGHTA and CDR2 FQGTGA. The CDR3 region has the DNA TGTGCCAGCAAAAAGGAGGGTCACACTGAAGCTTTCTTT. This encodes CASKKEGHTEAFF.